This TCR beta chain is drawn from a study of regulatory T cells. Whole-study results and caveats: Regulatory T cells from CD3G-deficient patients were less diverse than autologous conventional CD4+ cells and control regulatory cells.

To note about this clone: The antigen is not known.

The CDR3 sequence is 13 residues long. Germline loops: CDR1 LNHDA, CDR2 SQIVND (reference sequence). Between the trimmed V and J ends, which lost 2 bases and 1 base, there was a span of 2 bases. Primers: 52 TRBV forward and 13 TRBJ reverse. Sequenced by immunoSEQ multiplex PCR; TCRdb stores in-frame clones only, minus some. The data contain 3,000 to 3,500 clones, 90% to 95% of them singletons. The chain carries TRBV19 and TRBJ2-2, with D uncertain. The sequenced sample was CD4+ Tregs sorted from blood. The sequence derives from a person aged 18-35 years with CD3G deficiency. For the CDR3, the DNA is TGTGCCAGTAGTATACAGAACACCGGGGAGCTGTTTTTT. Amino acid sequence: CASSIQNTGELFF.